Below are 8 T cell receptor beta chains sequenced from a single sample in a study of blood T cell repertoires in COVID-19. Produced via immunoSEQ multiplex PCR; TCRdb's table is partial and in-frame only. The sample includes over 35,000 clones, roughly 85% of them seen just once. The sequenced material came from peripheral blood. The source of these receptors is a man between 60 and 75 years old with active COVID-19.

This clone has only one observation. This CDR3 reads CAWSVLGNSNQPQHF. The CDR3 DNA reads TGTGCCTGGAGTGTACTGGGCAATAGCAATCAGCCCCAGCATTTT. This chain connects TRBV30 to TRBJ1-5; D uncertain. CDR1 GTSNPN and CDR2 SVGIG come from the germline V gene (reference sequence). The V gene lost 0 bases and the J gene lost 0 bases, with 9 bases spanning the gap. This CDR3 has 15 residues.

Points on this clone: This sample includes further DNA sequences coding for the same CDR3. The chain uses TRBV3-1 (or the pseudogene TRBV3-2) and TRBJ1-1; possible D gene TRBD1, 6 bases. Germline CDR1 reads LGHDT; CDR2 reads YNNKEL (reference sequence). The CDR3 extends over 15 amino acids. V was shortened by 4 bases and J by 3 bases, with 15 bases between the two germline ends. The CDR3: CASSLSGGAYTEAFF. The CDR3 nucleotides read TGTGCCAGCAGCCTTTCGGGGGGCGCATACACTGAAGCTTTCTTT.

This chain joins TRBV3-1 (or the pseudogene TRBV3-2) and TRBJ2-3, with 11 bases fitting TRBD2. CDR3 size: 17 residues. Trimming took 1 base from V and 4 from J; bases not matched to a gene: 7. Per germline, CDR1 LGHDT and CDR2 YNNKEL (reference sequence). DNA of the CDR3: TGTGCCAGCAGCCAAGTCGGGCTAGCGGGAGGATCAGATACGCAGTATTTT. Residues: CASSQVGLAGGSDTQYF.

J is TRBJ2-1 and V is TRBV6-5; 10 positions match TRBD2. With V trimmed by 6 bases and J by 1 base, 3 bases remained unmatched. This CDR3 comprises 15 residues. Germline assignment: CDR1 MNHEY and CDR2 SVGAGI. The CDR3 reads CASRDSGGSYNEQFF. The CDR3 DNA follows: TGTGCCAGCAGGGATAGCGGGGGGTCCTACAATGAGCAGTTCTTC.

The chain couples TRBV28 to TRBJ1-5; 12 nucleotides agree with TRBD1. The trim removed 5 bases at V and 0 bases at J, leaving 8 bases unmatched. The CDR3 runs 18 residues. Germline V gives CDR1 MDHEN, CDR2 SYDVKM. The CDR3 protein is CASSRPGQGAHSNQPQHF. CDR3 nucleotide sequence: TGTGCCAGCAGTCGTCCGGGACAGGGGGCCCATAGCAATCAGCCCCAGCATTTT.

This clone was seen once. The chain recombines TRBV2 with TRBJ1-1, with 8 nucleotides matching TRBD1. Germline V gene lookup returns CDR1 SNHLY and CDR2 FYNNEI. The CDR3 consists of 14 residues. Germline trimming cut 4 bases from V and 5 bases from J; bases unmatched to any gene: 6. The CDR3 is CASSVAGGPTEAFF. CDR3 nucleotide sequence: TGTGCCAGCAGTGTGGCAGGGGGCCCGACTGAAGCTTTCTTT.

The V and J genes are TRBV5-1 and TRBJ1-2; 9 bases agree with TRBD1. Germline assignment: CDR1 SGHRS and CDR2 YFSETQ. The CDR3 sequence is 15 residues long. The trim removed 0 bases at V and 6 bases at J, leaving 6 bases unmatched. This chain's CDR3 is CASSLGQGGPNGYTF. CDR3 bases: TGCGCCAGCAGCTTGGGACAGGGGGGGCCGAATGGCTACACCTTC.

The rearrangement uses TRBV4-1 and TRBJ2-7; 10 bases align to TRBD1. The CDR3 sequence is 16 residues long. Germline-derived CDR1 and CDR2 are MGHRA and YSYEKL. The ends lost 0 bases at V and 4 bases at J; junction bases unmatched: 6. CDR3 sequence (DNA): TGCGCCAGCAGCCAAGATCAGAGACAGGGGGCTTACGAGCAGTACTTC. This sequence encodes CASSQDQRQGAYEQYF.